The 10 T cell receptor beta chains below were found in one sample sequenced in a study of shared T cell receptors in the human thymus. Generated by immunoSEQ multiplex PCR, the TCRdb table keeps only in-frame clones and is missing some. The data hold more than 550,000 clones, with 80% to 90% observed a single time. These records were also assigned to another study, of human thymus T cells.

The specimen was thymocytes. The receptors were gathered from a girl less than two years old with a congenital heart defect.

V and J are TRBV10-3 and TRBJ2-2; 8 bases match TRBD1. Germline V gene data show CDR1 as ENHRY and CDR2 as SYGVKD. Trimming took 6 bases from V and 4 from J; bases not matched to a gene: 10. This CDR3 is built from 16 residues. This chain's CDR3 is CAISPGTGFATGELFF. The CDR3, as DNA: TGTGCCATCAGCCCCGGGACAGGATTCGCCACCGGGGAGCTGTTTTTT.

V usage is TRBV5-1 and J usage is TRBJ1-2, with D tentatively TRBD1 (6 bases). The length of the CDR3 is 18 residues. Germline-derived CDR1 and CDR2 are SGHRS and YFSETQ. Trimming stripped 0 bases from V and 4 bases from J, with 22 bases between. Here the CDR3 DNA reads TGCGCCAGCAGCTTGGACAGGGAGCCGTTACCCGACCTCTATGGCTACACCTTC. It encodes CASSLDREPLPDLYGYTF.

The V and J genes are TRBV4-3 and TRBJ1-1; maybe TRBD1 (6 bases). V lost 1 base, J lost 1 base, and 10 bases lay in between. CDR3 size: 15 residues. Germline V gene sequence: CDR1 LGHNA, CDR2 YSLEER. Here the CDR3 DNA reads TGCGCCAGCAGCCAAGGGGGGCAGGAGAACACTGAAGCTTTCTTT. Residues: CASSQGGQENTEAFF.

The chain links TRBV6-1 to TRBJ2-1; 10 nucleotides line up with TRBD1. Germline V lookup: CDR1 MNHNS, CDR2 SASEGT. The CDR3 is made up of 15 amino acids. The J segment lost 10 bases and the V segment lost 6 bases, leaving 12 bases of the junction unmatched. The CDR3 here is CASRGLGQGISEQFF. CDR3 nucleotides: TGTGCCAGCAGGGGGTTGGGACAGGGGATTAGCGAGCAGTTCTTC.

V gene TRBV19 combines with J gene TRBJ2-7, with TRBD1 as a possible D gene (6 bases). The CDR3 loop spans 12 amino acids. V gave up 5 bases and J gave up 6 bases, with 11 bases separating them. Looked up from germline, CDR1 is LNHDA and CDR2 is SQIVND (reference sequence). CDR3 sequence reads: CASSSRGSEQYF. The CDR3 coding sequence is TGTGCCAGTAGTTCCAGGGGTTCCGAGCAGTACTTC.

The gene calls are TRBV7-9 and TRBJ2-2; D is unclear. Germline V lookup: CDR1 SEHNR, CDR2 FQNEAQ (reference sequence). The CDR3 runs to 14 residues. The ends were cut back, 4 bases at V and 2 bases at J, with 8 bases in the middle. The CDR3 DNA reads TGTGCCAGCAGCTCCTCTAGTAACACCGGGGAGCTGTTTTTT. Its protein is CASSSSSNTGELFF.

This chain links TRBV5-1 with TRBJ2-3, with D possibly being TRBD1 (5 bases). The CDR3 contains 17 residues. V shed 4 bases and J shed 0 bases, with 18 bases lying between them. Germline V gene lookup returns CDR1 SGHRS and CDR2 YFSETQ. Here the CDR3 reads CASSTMVGATSTDTQYF. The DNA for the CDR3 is TGCGCCAGCAGCACCATGGTTGGGGCCACTAGCACAGATACGCAGTATTTT.

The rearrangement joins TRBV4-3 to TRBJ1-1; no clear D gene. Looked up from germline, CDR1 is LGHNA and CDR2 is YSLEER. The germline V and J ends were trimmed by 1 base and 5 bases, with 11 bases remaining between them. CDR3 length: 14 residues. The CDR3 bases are TGCGCCAGCAGCCAAGGACGAGCGGGGACTGAAGCTTTCTTT. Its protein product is CASSQGRAGTEAFF.

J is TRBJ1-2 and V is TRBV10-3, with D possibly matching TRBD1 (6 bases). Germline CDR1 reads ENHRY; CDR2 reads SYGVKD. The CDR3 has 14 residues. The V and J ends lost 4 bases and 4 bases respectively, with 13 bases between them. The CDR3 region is CAISAYRATYGYTF. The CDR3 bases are TGTGCCATCAGTGCCTACAGGGCCACCTATGGCTACACCTTC.

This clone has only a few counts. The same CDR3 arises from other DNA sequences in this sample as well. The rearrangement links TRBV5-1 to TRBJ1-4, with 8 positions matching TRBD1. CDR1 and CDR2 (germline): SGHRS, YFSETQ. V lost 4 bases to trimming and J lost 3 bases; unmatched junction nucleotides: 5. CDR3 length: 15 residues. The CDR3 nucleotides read TGCGCCAGCAGCCCGGACAGGGAGGCTAATGAAAAACTGTTTTTT. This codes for CASSPDREANEKLFF.